Listed here are 21 T cell receptor beta chains from one sample, sequenced in a study of PD-1 blockade in classical Hodgkin lymphoma (dated by TCRdb to the early 2020s). Explained via the paper, the time point label denotes: cycle 4 day 1 (C4D1), after about 6 weeks of nivolumab. Every trial patient had relapsed after autologous stem cell transplantation, and cohorts A, B and C differed in prior brentuximab vedotin exposure. Libraries were prepared through the immunoSEQ multiplex PCR assay. TCRdb's version of the immuneACCESS table is confined to in-frame rearrangements and falls short of the full clone set. An unresolved V gene accounts for under half of the shortfall where checked; the remainder is of unknown origin. The sample profile shows about 27,000 clones; over 60% of them were found once. Clones ranked in the top ten supply under 4.5% of the sample. The sequenced sample was peripheral blood mononuclear cells (PBMCs), obtained before the fourth cycle of nivolumab. These receptors all stem from a human donor with classical Hodgkin lymphoma.

The V gene is TRBV2, the J gene TRBJ2-5; no firm D call. Germline CDR1 is SNHLY and CDR2 is FYNNEI. This CDR3 has 16 amino acids. V lost 2 bases and J lost 0, with 13 bases in between. CDR3 in DNA: TGTGCCAGCAGTGAAATTGTAGGCCCGTACCAAGAGACCCAGTACTTC. Residues: CASSEIVGPYQETQYF.

V and J are TRBV19 and TRBJ2-2; no definite D call. V was clipped by 0 bases and J by 6 bases, with 8 bases between them. The CDR3 loop spans 14 amino acids. Germline values: CDR1 LNHDA, CDR2 SQIVND (reference sequence). The CDR3 loop reads CASSIEGGAGELFF. Here the CDR3 DNA reads TGTGCCAGTAGTATAGAGGGTGGGGCCGGGGAGCTGTTTTTT. The variable domain in full, with the rest retrieved from reference TRBV19 and TRBJ2-2, is DGGITQSPKYLFRKEGQNVTLSCEQNLNHDAMYWYRQDPGQGLRLIYYSQIVNDFQKGDIAEGYSVSREKKESFPLTVTSAQKNPTAFYLCASSIEGGAGELFFGEGSRLTVL.

The rearrangement uses TRBV7-2 and TRBJ2-5; the D call may be TRBD1 or TRBD2 (5 bases each). CDR3 length: 14 amino acids. V was pared by 1 base and J by 1 base, with 7 bases between. Germline values: CDR1 SGHTA, CDR2 FQGNSA. CDR3 nucleotides: TGTGCCAGCAGCTTAGGAGGGGTCCAAGAGACCCAGTACTTC. Its protein product is CASSLGGVQETQYF.

The chain links TRBV5-1 to TRBJ1-4; the match to TRBD1 covers 9 bases. The V gene's germline CDR1 is SGHRS and CDR2 YFSETQ. With 5 bases clipped from V and 8 bases from J, the junction kept 7 bases outside the gene matches. CDR3 length equals 14 residues. In DNA, the CDR3 is TGCGCCAGCAGTCCACAGGGGGCATGGGAAAAACTGTTTTTT. Its translation is CASSPQGAWEKLFF.

Regarding this clone: Sequence at one end of the junction differs from germline and may be a read error. The chain employs TRBV7-2 and TRBJ1-4; possibly TRBD1 for D (5 bases). The germline gives CDR1 SGHTA, CDR2 FQGNSA. The CDR3 length is 16 residues. CDR3 nucleotides: TGTGCCAGCAGCTTAATGGTCGCGGCAGGGAATGTAAAACTGTTTTTT. Translating gives CASSLMVAAGNVKLFF.

V and J are TRBV18 and TRBJ2-1; D is possibly TRBD1 (5 bases). This CDR3 is built from 15 residues. Germline CDR1 is KGHSH and CDR2 is LQKENI. V lost 2 bases and J 7 bases, leaving 15 bases between the germline ends. The CDR3 coding sequence is TGTGCCAGCTCACCAAAGGGGCTAGAGGAAAATGAGCAGTTCTTC. Protein: CASSPKGLEENEQFF.

CDR3 region: CASSVGTSVYNEQFF. The DNA of the CDR3 is TGTGCCAGCTCGGTAGGGACTAGCGTTTACAATGAGCAGTTCTTC. This chain connects TRBV6-1 to TRBJ2-1; 10 positions match TRBD2. In germline, CDR1 is MNHNS, CDR2 SASEGT. The length of the CDR3 is 15 residues. V trimming: 8 bases; J trimming: 4 bases; junction bases outside the gene matches: 8.

This sequence joins TRBV30 and TRBJ2-7; TRBD1 agrees at 8 bases. J was trimmed by 4 bases and V by 4 bases; bases with no gene match: 6. This CDR3 spans 13 amino acids. Germline loops: CDR1 GTSNPN, CDR2 SVGIG (reference sequence). The CDR3 region is CAWNRQGRYEQYF. DNA of the CDR3: TGTGCCTGGAACCGACAGGGGCGATACGAGCAGTACTTC.

This rearrangement joins TRBV5-6 to TRBJ2-3, with TRBD2 matching 9 bases. V shed 2 bases and J 2 bases; nucleotides not matched to a gene: 6. This CDR3 has 16 residues. Germline CDR1 SGHDT, CDR2 YYEEEE. The CDR3 nucleotides are TGTGCCAGCAGCTTCGTTAGCGGGAGAGACACAGATACGCAGTATTTT. This encodes CASSFVSGRDTDTQYF.

The rearrangement uses TRBV5-4 and TRBJ1-1, with TRBD1 matching 9 bases. This CDR3 is 15 amino acids long. The germline V gene has CDR1 SGHNT and CDR2 YYREEE (reference sequence). V lost 4 bases to trimming and J lost 6 bases; unmatched junction nucleotides: 10. CDR3: CASSRLDRGESEAFF. The CDR3 DNA reads as TGTGCCAGCAGCCGGTTGGACAGGGGTGAATCTGAAGCTTTCTTT.

This clone came up once. The chain joins TRBV5-1 to TRBJ2-2; D call uncertain. CDR1 and CDR2 from the germline V gene are SGHRS and YFSETQ. This CDR3 has 15 residues. Trimming took off 1 base at V and 3 bases at J, with 10 bases between the two ends. The chain's CDR3 is CASSLSNTYTGELFF. The CDR3 DNA reads TGCGCCAGCAGCTTGAGTAATACCTACACCGGGGAGCTGTTTTTT.

As for this clone: This clone may be a read error of a much larger clone one base away. This chain links TRBV30 with TRBJ2-3, with 12 bases identical to TRBD2. Germline CDR1 GTSNPN, CDR2 SVGIG (reference sequence). There are 14 residues in the CDR3. The CDR3 region is CVWSAGLAGRSQYF. CDR3 bases: TGTGTCTGGAGTGCCGGACTAGCGGGAAGATCGCAGTATTTT. The full variable domain, completed using reference TRBV30 and TRBJ2-3, is SQTIHQWPATLVQPVGSPLSLECTVEGTSNPNLYWYRQAAGRGLQLLFYSVGIGQISSEVPQNLSASRPQDRQFILSSKKLLLSDSGFYLCVWSAGLAGRSQYFGPGTRLTVL.

In DNA, the CDR3 is TGTGCCAGTAGTGCCCTACAGGGAGGCGAGCAGTACTTC. It specifies CASSALQGGEQYF. The chain couples TRBV19 to TRBJ2-7, with D perhaps matching TRBD1 or TRBD2 (6 bases each). V shed 5 bases and J shed 6 bases, with 14 bases lying between them. The V gene's germline CDR1 is LNHDA and CDR2 SQIVND (reference sequence). This CDR3 region has 13 residues.

In the case of this clone: Sequence at one end of the junction differs from germline and may be a read error. This chain uses TRBV30 with TRBJ2-7, with a possible D match to TRBD2 (6 bases). Germline V gene data show CDR1 as GTSNPN and CDR2 as SVGIG (reference sequence). The CDR3 contains 13 residues. Here the CDR3 reads CSWSSGTPSLQYF. The CDR3 bases are TGTTCCTGGAGTTCCGGGACTCCGTCCCTCCAGTACTTC.

Relative to its sample, this clone is medium-sized. The rearrangement links TRBV10-3 to TRBJ2-2, with 11 bases lining up with TRBD2. Trimming removed 5 bases from V and 1 base from J; junction bases left unmatched: 3. Germline V gene sequence: CDR1 ENHRY, CDR2 SYGVKD. This CDR3 has 16 residues. The CDR3 loop reads CAISPTSGVNTGELFF. The CDR3 coding sequence is TGTGCCATCAGTCCGACTAGCGGGGTGAACACCGGGGAGCTGTTTTTT.

The chain is built from TRBV28 and TRBJ2-5, with 11 bases identical to TRBD1. The CDR3 loop spans 17 amino acids. CDR1 is MDHEN, CDR2 SYDVKM, per germline. V gave up 2 bases and J gave up 6 bases; unmatched junction bases: 11. The CDR3, as DNA: TGTGCCAGCAGTTTACCCGGGACAGGGGGGGTGGTGAAGACCCAGTACTTC. Protein product: CASSLPGTGGVVKTQYF.

This clone is categorized as medium-sized. The chain links TRBV5-5 to TRBJ2-5; maybe TRBD1 (6 bases). The V and J ends lost 2 bases and 5 bases respectively, with 13 bases between them. The CDR3 is 14 amino acids. Germline V gene lookup returns CDR1 SGHKS and CDR2 YYEKEE (reference sequence). The CDR3 reads CASSLQGPLETQYF. CDR3 sequence (DNA): TGTGCCAGCAGCTTACAGGGCCCACTGGAGACCCAGTACTTC.

This clone was detected a few times. The chain has TRBV16 and TRBJ1-2; D unresolved. Germline lookup yields CDR1 KGHSY and CDR2 FQNENV. The CDR3 covers 17 residues. Trimming removed 4 bases at V and 4 bases at J, with 22 bases between. The CDR3 coding sequence is TGTGCCAGCAGCCCCGGAAAGGCAGTATCAGATGGCTATGGCTACACCTTC. It specifies CASSPGKAVSDGYGYTF.

The chain has TRBV30 and TRBJ1-1, with unresolved D. V was cut by 3 bases and J by 3 bases, with 8 bases left in between. Germline lookup yields CDR1 GTSNPN and CDR2 SVGIG (reference sequence). CDR3 length: 12 residues. CDR3 sequence: CAWSYSDTEAFF. The CDR3 bases are TGTGCCTGGAGCTACAGCGACACTGAAGCTTTCTTT. Complete variable domain (other parts from reference TRBV30 and TRBJ1-1): SQTIHQWPATLVQPVGSPLSLECTVEGTSNPNLYWYRQAAGRGLQLLFYSVGIGQISSEVPQNLSASRPQDRQFILSSKKLLLSDSGFYLCAWSYSDTEAFFGQGTRLTVV.

The chain recombines TRBV28 with TRBJ1-2, with D uncertain. Germline loops: CDR1 MDHEN, CDR2 SYDVKM. The CDR3 has 15 amino acids. V was clipped by 6 bases and J by 4 bases, with 18 bases between them. As DNA, the CDR3 is TGTGCCAGCAGCCTGGATCCCCGGACGTTCTATGGCTACACCTTC. Translated, it gives CASSLDPRTFYGYTF.

V usage is TRBV11-2 and J usage is TRBJ1-2, with D uncertain. The CDR3 runs 15 residues. CDR1 is SGHAT, CDR2 FQNNGV, per germline. V was cut by 2 bases and J by 2 bases, with 12 bases left in between. The DNA for the CDR3 is TGTGCCAGCAGCTTACACGGGAATTCAAACTATGGCTACACCTTC. It yields the protein CASSLHGNSNYGYTF. Combining the CDR3 with reference TRBV11-2 and TRBJ1-2 gives the whole variable domain EAGVAQSPRYKIIEKRQSVAFWCNPISGHATLYWYQQILGQGPKLLIQFQNNGVVDDSQLPKDRFSAERLKGVDSTLKIQPAKLEDSAVYLCASSLHGNSNYGYTFGSGTRLTVV.